This TCR beta chain was retrieved from a study of blood T cells in healthy people across ages. The overall study: Template switching caught about one barcoded beta molecule for each two T cells. Study results and caveats: Long-lived and aged donors differed, with more naive CD4+ cells and higher diversity in the long-lived. Roughly linear age-related decline in beta diversity appeared, significant by age around 42.

In germline, CDR1 is MNHEY, CDR2 SMNVEV (reference sequence). Losses at the gene ends were 4 bases for V and 3 bases for J; bases not matched to a gene: 15. The CDR3 is 18 residues long. Collection of 8.5 to 10 milliliters of peripheral blood was performed for each donor. On this clonotype: Antigen unknown.

A J-beta primer mix and a sample-barcoded 5' primer were used in a second PCR of about 7 to 12 cycles. Via MiXCR, TCRdb re-called the 5' RACE reads, giving one row per CDR3 protein. The data show about 640,000 distinct CDR3 sequences, approximately 40% seen once. This sequence originates from a man older than 75 in good health. The sequencing sample was made of blood. This chain joins TRBV27 and TRBJ2-3; the match to TRBD2 covers 8 bases. The CDR3 bases are TGTGCCAGCAGTTCCCCAAGTCTGAGCGGGAGATCTACAGATACGCAGTATTTT. Translated, it gives CASSSPSLSGRSTDTQYF.